The 2 T cell receptor beta chains reported below all come from one sample, sequenced in a study of shared clonotypes between healthy human individuals. Naivety among CD8 cells was defined by CD45RO negativity and positive CCR7 selection, thereby excluding terminally differentiated effector memory CD45RA+ cells. TCRdb keeps only in-frame clones here, not all; method: immunoSEQ multiplex PCR. This sample has 800,000 or so clones; 96% occur once, and the top ten carry about 0.25%. The specimen was naive CD8+ T cells sorted from blood. These receptors were taken from a man aged 30-40 years in good health.

The chain is built from TRBV27 and TRBJ2-3; 8 bases fit TRBD1. V gave up 5 bases and J gave up 1 base; unmatched junction bases: 8. This CDR3 contains 16 residues. The V gene's germline CDR1 is MNHEY and CDR2 SMNVEV (reference sequence). CDR3 sequence reads: CASSERRGLGTDTQYF. The CDR3 DNA follows: TGTGCCAGCAGTGAGCGCAGGGGGCTGGGCACAGATACGCAGTATTTT.

The chain combines TRBV11-2 with TRBJ2-1; 7 positions match TRBD2. V shed 9 bases, J shed 2 bases, and the junction held 13 bases outside the gene matches. Germline V gives CDR1 SGHAT, CDR2 FQNNGV. CDR3 size: 16 residues. The CDR3 DNA reads TGTGCCAGTGCTGGGGAGGGACCCGTACCCTACAATGAGCAGTTCTTC. This translates into CASAGEGPVPYNEQFF.